The present entry profiles one T cell receptor beta chain with its context. It lacks a known antigen. No much larger clone is present one base from it, and per-base qualities are unavailable. Library generation was performed with the immunoSEQ multiplex PCR assay. A mixture of 60 forward primers for TCR Vbeta segments and 13 reverse primers for TCR Jbeta segments was used in the multiplex PCR. The CDR3 region of rearranged TCR beta genes was amplified from genomic DNA with a multiplex PCR assay. The amplified TCR beta libraries were sequenced on the Illumina HiSeq System as 87-base-pair reads. In the authors' own workflow: Across the 600 to 700 repertoires, a later analysis counted approximately 83 million unique TCR beta chains, around 11 million of which were shared by at least two donors. Raw reads were error-corrected and collapsed into unique sequences with a nearest-neighbor algorithm that merged closely related sequences to remove PCR and sequencing errors. V, D and J gene segments were assigned by aligning CDR3 sequences to IMGT reference sequences. For a sequence to be retained, at least a six-nucleotide match to both a V gene segment and a J gene segment was required. Rearrangements were called productive when the CDR3 lacked stop codons and stayed in frame with V and J; all others were non-productive. Following IMGT convention, CDR3 was defined as the stretch from the second conserved V-encoded cysteine up to the conserved J-encoded phenylalanine. In an earlier analysis of just under 600 of the donors, sequences lacking an unambiguous match to a single V gene segment were excluded. In an earlier analysis of a few hundred of the donors, a V segment was called functional when productive rearrangements were above 56.7%, and segregating when the standard deviation between donors exceeded 5%. A statistical classification framework was built for diagnosing cytomegalovirus status from the catalog of TCR beta chain sequences. A later analysis assigned V and J genes by comparing TCR nucleotide sequences with IMGT/GENE-DB human TR gene sequences. A later analysis assigned CDR3 sequences and most-parsimonious VDJ recombination scenarios with the TCRdist pipeline. In a later analysis, every TCR beta chain was defined by the combination of its CDR3 amino acid sequence and its V-gene family, and reads without a unique V-gene family were dropped. In a later analysis, approximately 590 highly shared, low-generation-probability nucleotide sequences were removed to address suspected cross-contamination and a sequencing artifact. In a later analysis, a clonal expansion index for each public chain was calculated from normalized within-repertoire ranks of inferred template counts. In a later analysis, generation probabilities were computed with a VDJ recombination model fitted to out-of-frame rearrangements, and the resulting probabilities were checked against IGoR. In a later analysis, TCR-TCR, TCR-HLA and TCR-CMV co-occurrence was scored with hypergeometric tests, and a repertoire-size bias correction was applied to TCR pairs. False discovery rates were estimated in a later analysis by permuting HLA or CMV assignments 20 times. In a later analysis, co-occurring TCRs were grouped using DBSCAN, with TCRdist sequence similarity added in when clustering inside HLA-allele-positive subsets. Repertoires with fewer than 30,000 or more than 120,000 public chains, plus five repertoires with anomalous nucleotide sharing, were excluded from co-occurrence clustering. TCRdb stores this immuneACCESS table with in-frame sequences only. Part of the clones is absent; in the studies checked, under half of the shortfall reflects unresolved V genes, and no reason is known for the rest. V, J and clone size reflect that table, while D and trimming were determined from the DNA. This sample comprises some 170,000 clones, roughly four fifths of them detected only once. The ten top clones hold approximately 2.9% of the sample.

The cohort comprised 710 or so healthy bone marrow donors. Cohort members were all nominally healthy when sampled, although unrecorded immune exposures were likely present. The donor was CMV seronegative and was included in the group of 352 seronegative cohort members. A peripheral blood sample was provided by each donor, and peripheral blood mononuclear cells were used for TCR beta sequencing. Genomic DNA was extracted from the blood cell samples with the Qiagen DNeasy Blood Extraction Kit. The data were taken from a study of cytomegalovirus exposure and HLA in healthy donors (dated by TCRdb to about 2017). Regarding the research as a whole: An earlier analysis of some 600 of the donors reported 276 Gb of sequence data and 95 million to 120 million unique TCR beta sequences obtained from approximately 180 million T cells. About 280 gigabases of sequencing data and some 85 million unique TCR sequences were included in an early release covering around 650 HLA-typed donors. Among the roughly 400 genotyped donors, approximately 76% belonged to the genetic ancestry cluster associated with self-reported Caucasian donors. The aim of the study was to test whether cataloging public T cell receptors could identify signatures of past pathogen exposure. The T cell repertoires of around 730 subjects were profiled by immunosequencing and related to cytomegalovirus serostatus. Besides the first cohort of 666 subjects, a separate validation cohort made up of 120 different subjects was used. To predict cytomegalovirus infection status, the study brought together high-throughput TCR immunosequencing, statistical association of individual TCRs with disease status, and machine learning. A later analysis re-examined previously published TCR beta repertoires from 500 to 700 donors and added high-resolution HLA genotyping to investigate patterns of TCR occurrence. In the later analysis, no new phenotypic data were used to find candidate immune exposures; instead, reliance was placed on TCR beta sequences and their occurrence across donors. An earlier analysis of 500 to 650 of the donors applied high-throughput TCR beta sequencing to assess whether each TCR beta V gene segment acted as functional or pseudogenic. Donor age, sex, ethnicity and CMV serostatus were compiled together with the repertoire data. A later genetic analysis used genome-wide SNP genotypes for about 60% of the roughly 700 donors, treating that subset as a discovery cohort. All discovery cohort repertoires had been generated on a single sequencing platform. Both class I and class II loci were covered by HLA typing, at four-digit resolution. The number of typed donors differed by locus: about 620-630 for A, B, C, DRB1 and DQB1; 522 for DQA1; 606 for DPA1; and 450 to 480 for DPB1. A few DR-DQ haplotypes were treated as single units for association and clustering because of strong linkage in the cohort. Among some 400 genotyped donors of the cohort, an average of roughly 230,000 unique TCR beta nucleotide sequences was sequenced per donor, of which approximately 18% were non-productive. General findings and caveats noted by the study authors: In a later analysis, most CMV-associated TCR beta chains were found to appear HLA-restricted, with HLA associations seemingly driven largely by CMV exposure. A further reported finding was that TCR beta sequences accurately predicted the HLA-A and HLA-B alleles for most subjects in the first cohort. While some public TCRs were present in many individuals, most TCR sequences turned up only very rarely across donors. Roughly uniform sequencing depth across donors was assumed in presence/absence analyses, although this assumption may not hold. At a false discovery rate of 0.05, a later analysis linked around 17,000 TCR beta sequences to specific HLA alleles. Cytomegalovirus status was reported to be diagnosed by the classifier with high specificity and sensitivity in both the original and validation cohorts. Linkage disequilibrium might explain the correlated functional status among segregating V segments, but an unknown experimental factor could not be excluded. When HLA alleles, especially DR and DQ, strongly co-occurred, attributing TCR associations to individual alleles was difficult. In an earlier analysis of 587 of the donors, most TCR beta V segments were observed in productive rearrangements about 87% or about 30% of the time, broadly matching IMGT annotations. The only immune exposure information available for the cohort was CMV serostatus. In a later analysis, HLA-associated TCR beta chains were found to be more clonally expanded and to have lower generation probabilities than equally common non-associated chains. The sequencing pipeline was judged likely to have produced a cluster of highly shared sequence variants as a technical artifact. In a later genetic analysis, fewer N-insertions in productive TCRs were reported among donors in an Asian-associated ancestry cluster than the approximately 710-donor mean. In this cohort, only TCR beta chains were sequenced, and detectable features were limited by the absence of alpha or paired-chain data. The authors suggested that the approach could potentially be extended to other disease states and immunological phenotypes. An association between a missense DCLRE1C variant and V-gene and J-gene trimming of TCR beta chains was found in a later genetic analysis and replicated in an independent cohort. Because HLA typing was unavailable for some donors at each locus, only the typed subset was used in association tests. In the study, 150 to 200 TCR beta chains were listed as associated with cytomegalovirus. According to a later analysis, parvovirus B19, influenza, CMV and Epstein-Barr virus appeared linked to several top co-occurrence clusters. In a later analysis, TCR association rates were found to vary across HLA loci, with the most associated TCRs seen for DRB1 alleles and the fewest for HLA-C alleles. A few of the identified cytomegalovirus-associated TCR beta chains were confirmed in vitro to be specific for cytomegalovirus antigens. The earlier analysis of almost 600 of the donors excluded some 15 rarely observed V segments, including chromosome 9 orphons, because counts were too low.

This receptor was obtained from a male donor in good health and CMV-seronegative. The material sequenced was PBMCs.

This receptor carries the CDR3 CASSQYTAVQDNEQFF. The bases read TGCGCCAGCAGCCAGTACACCGCAGTTCAAGACAATGAGCAGTTCTTC. Here the chain combines TRBV4-3 and TRBJ2-1, with no confident D gene call. The V and J ends are trimmed by 3 bases and 5 bases, leaving 17 bases between them. CDR1 is given as LGHNA and CDR2 as YSLEER, both from the germline V gene. Including the terminal cysteine and phenylalanine, the CDR3 comprises 16 residues. The kept DNA is CDR3 alone, 48 bases in frame from the first base.